One and the same sample provided the 11 T cell receptor beta chains below, sequenced in a study of T-cell reconstitution after alpha-beta-depleted transplantation in children. Unique molecular identifiers were incorporated during preparation of the TCRbeta library. TCRdb reanalysed the PCR reads using MiXCR and keeps one entry per CDR3 protein. The sample has hundreds of thousands of distinct CDR3 sequences; around 13% are singletons. Specimen: PBMCs, mostly from graft donor cells, collected 360 days after TCRalphabeta/CD19-depleted stem cell transplant. The receptors were gathered from a male patient younger than 18 who had a stem cell transplant for acute myeloid leukemia, so the T cells may come from the graft donor.

In its sample, this clonotype was seen a few times. The chain uses TRBV30 and TRBJ2-7; a possible D gene is TRBD2 (6 bases). The CDR3 covers 16 residues. Germline loops: CDR1 GTSNPN, CDR2 SVGIG (reference sequence). The V and J ends lost 2 bases and 0 bases respectively, with 17 bases between them. In nucleotides, the CDR3 is TGTGCCTGGAGTTGGAAAGGTAGCGGAAGCTCCTACGAGCAGTACTTC. It codes for CAWSWKGSGSSYEQYF.

This chain links TRBV29-1 with TRBJ2-3; TRBD2 agrees at 7 bases. Germline CDR1 and CDR2: SQVTM and ANQGSEA. V was clipped by 7 bases and J by 2 bases; unmatched bases: 12. This CDR3 spans 15 amino acids. CDR3 protein: CSALAPSGPTDTQYF. The CDR3 coding sequence is TGCAGCGCCTTAGCCCCTAGCGGACCCACAGATACGCAGTATTTT.

In its sample, this clonotype was seen a few times. The chain is built from TRBV7-3 and TRBJ2-2; D remains ambiguous. The CDR3 has 15 residues. Trimming took off 3 bases at V and 4 bases at J, with 12 bases between the two ends. Germline V CDR1 and CDR2: SGHTA, FQGTGA. The CDR3 DNA follows: TGTGCCAGCAGCTTGAGCCATCAACCCACCGGGGAGCTGTTTTTT. Translating gives CASSLSHQPTGELFF.

The chain joins TRBV6-2 or TRBV6-3 to TRBJ2-7; weak D call: TRBD2 (6 bases). Trimming shortened V by 7 bases and J by 4 bases, and 17 bases separated the two germline ends. Germline V gene data show CDR1 as MNHEY and CDR2 as SVGEGT. The CDR3 runs to 14 residues. The CDR3 region is CASIGTAGGYEQYF. The DNA for the CDR3 is TGTGCCAGCATCGGGACTGCTGGGGGTTACGAGCAGTACTTC.

This clonotype was found many times. J is TRBJ2-3 and V is TRBV11-1, with 9 bases matching TRBD2. The germline gives CDR1 SGHAT, CDR2 FQDESV (reference sequence). The CDR3 has 20 residues. V dropped 6 bases and J dropped 5; count of bases not matched to a gene: 24. CDR3: CASRRTPQLIAAGGRDTQYF. CDR3 nucleotides: TGTGCCAGCAGGCGTACCCCCCAGCTTATTGCAGCGGGGGGTAGAGATACGCAGTATTTT.

This clonotype has a count of ten or more. This rearrangement joins TRBV14 to TRBJ2-3; 13 bases match TRBD2. The junction had 4 bases not matched to a gene; V was cut back by 0 bases and J by 1 base. Germline V gives CDR1 SGHDN, CDR2 FVKESK. This CDR3 has 18 amino acids. CDR3 in amino acids: CASSQDWGLAGRTDTQYF. CDR3 bases: TGTGCCAGCAGCCAAGATTGGGGACTAGCGGGGCGCACAGATACGCAGTATTTT.

The chain employs TRBV19 and TRBJ2-2, with D maybe TRBD2 (7 bases). The V and J ends lost 10 bases and 1 base respectively, with 19 bases between them. CDR1 is LNHDA, CDR2 SQIVND, per germline (reference sequence). CDR3 length: 16 amino acids. The CDR3 region is CATIYGGQLNTGELFF. DNA of the CDR3: TGTGCCACTATATACGGGGGGCAATTGAACACCGGGGAGCTGTTTTTT.

This clonotype came up a few times. The CDR3 sequence: CASSMTGGSGTGELFF. The CDR3 nucleotides read TGTGCCAGCAGTATGACAGGTGGCTCTGGCACCGGGGAGCTGTTTTTT. The V gene is TRBV27, the J gene TRBJ2-2; weak D call: TRBD1 (6 bases). V dropped 5 bases and J dropped 4 bases, with 17 bases sitting between them. Germline CDR1 is MNHEY and CDR2 is SMNVEV (reference sequence). The CDR3 has 16 amino acids.

Points on this clonotype: Without the conserved terminal phenylalanine or tryptophan, this CDR3 likely stems from a read error. CDR3 in DNA: TGTGCCAGCAGTTACTCCATAGGATTAGATAATTCACCCCTCCACTCT. Translated: CASSYSIGLDNSPLHS. The chain is built from TRBV6-5 and TRBJ1-6; no clear D gene. The CDR3 covers 16 residues. Germline V gene lookup returns CDR1 MNHEY and CDR2 SVGAGI. With 0 bases removed from V and 5 bases from J, the gap between germline ends came to 11 bases.

The chain employs TRBV20-1 and TRBJ2-7; D call uncertain. V lost 2 bases and J lost 0, with 8 bases in between. Germline V gives CDR1 DFQATT, CDR2 SNEGSKA (reference sequence). CDR3 length equals 13 residues. In DNA form, the CDR3 reads TGCAGTGCTAGAAATCGGGTCTCCTACGAGCAGTACTTC. Amino acids: CSARNRVSYEQYF.

Only a few counts were recorded for this clonotype. The chain recombines TRBV29-1 with TRBJ2-5, with TRBD1 identical over 8 bases. CDR1 and CDR2 (germline): SQVTM, ANQGSEA. The CDR3 has 14 residues. V was clipped by 5 bases and J by 2 bases; unmatched bases: 7. This CDR3 is CSVRGQGQQETQYF. The CDR3 bases are TGCAGCGTTCGCGGACAGGGACAACAAGAGACCCAGTACTTC. Using reference TRBV29-1 and TRBJ2-5 for the parts outside the CDR3, the full variable domain is SAVISQKPSRDICQRGTSLTIQCQVDSQVTMMFWYRQQPGQSLTLIATANQGSEATYESGFVIDKFPISRPNLTFSTLTVSNMSPEDSSIYLCSVRGQGQQETQYFGPGTRLLVL.